This TCR beta chain was observed in a study of neurological immune-mediated disorders. Overall study results and limits: While HTLV-1-associated myelopathy showed the greatest TCR clonal expansion, multiple sclerosis showed the least, falling below healthy controls.

This clonotype was counted many times. The antigen remains undetermined. The cDNA was produced through 5'RACE with 10-nucleotide random UMIs. TCRdb re-derived calls from the 5' RACE reads in MiXCR, one entry per CDR3 protein. The sample carries roughly 80,000 distinct CDR3 sequences, over 9% recorded once. The CDR3 has 15 amino acids. The ends lost 0 bases at V and 6 bases at J; junction bases unmatched: 7. CDR1 SGHRS and CDR2 YFSETQ come from the germline V gene. The sequence was collected from a man aged 40-55 years in good health. V usage is TRBV5-1 and J usage is TRBJ2-3, with TRBD1 matching 7 bases. Sequenced material: PBMCs. The CDR3 DNA sequence: TGCGCCAGCAGCTTGGACAGGGGATTAATGGATACGCAGTATTTT. Translated: CASSLDRGLMDTQYF.